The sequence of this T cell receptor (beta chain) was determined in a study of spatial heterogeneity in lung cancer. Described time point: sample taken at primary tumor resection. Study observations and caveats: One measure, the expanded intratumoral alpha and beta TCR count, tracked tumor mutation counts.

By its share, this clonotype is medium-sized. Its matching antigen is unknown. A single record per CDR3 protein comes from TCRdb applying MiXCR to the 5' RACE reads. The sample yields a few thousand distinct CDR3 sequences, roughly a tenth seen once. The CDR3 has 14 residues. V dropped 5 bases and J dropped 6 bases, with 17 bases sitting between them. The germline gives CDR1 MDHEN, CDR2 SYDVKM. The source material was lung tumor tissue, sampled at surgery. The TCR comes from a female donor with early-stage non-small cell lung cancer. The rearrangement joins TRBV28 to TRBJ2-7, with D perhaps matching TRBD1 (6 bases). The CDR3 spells CASSAFPTGTEQYF. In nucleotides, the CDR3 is TGTGCCAGCAGTGCCTTTCCTACAGGGACCGAGCAGTACTTC.